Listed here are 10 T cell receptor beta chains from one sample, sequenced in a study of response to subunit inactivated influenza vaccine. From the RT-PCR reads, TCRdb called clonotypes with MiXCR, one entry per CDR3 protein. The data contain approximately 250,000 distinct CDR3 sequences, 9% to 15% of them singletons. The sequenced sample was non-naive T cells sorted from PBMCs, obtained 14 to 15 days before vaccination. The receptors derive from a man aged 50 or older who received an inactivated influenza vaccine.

The CDR3 DNA reads as TGTGCCAGCAGCCGACAGGATGGCTACACCTTC. Its protein product is CASSRQDGYTF. The rearrangement joins TRBV12-3 or TRBV12-4 to TRBJ1-2; tentative D call: TRBD1 (6 bases). The V end was cut by 6 bases, the J end by 6 bases, with 8 bases between. The CDR3 loop spans 11 amino acids.

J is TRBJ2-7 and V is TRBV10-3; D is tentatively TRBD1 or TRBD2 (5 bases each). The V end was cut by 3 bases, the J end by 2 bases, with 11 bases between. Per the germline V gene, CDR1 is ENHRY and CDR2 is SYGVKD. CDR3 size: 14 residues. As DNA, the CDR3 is TGTGCCATCAGTGACAGGGAGATAACCTACGAGCAGTACTTC. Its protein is CAISDREITYEQYF.

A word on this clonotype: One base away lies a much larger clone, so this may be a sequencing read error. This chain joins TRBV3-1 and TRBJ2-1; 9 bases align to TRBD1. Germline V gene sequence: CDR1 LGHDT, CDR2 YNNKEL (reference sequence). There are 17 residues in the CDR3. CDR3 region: CASSQDLGDRAYNEQSF. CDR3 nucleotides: TGTGCCAGCAGCCAAGATCTGGGGGACAGGGCCTACAATGAGCAGTCCTTC.

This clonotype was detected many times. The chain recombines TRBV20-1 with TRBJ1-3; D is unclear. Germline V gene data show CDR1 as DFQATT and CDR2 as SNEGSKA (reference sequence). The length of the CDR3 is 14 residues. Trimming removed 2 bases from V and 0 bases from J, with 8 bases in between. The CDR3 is CSARSLHSGNTIYF. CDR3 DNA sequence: TGCAGTGCTAGAAGTCTGCACTCTGGAAACACCATATATTTT.

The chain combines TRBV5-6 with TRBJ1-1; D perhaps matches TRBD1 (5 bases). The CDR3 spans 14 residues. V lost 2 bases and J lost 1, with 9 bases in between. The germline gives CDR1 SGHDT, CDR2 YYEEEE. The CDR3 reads CASSFGDGNTEAFF. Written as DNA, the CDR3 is TGTGCCAGCAGCTTCGGGGACGGGAACACTGAAGCTTTCTTT.

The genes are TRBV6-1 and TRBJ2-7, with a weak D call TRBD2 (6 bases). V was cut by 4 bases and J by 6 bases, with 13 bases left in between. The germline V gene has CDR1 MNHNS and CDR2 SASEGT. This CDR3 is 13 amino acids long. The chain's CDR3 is CASSARRDSEQYF. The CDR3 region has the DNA TGTGCCAGCAGTGCCCGCAGGGACTCCGAGCAGTACTTC.

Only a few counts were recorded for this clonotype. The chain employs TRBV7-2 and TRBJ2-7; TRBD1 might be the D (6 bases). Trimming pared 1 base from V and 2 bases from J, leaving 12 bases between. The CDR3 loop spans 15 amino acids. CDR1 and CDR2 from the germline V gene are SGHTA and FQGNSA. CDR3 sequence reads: CASSLDLQGTYEQYF. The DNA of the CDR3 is TGTGCCAGCAGCTTAGACTTACAGGGAACCTACGAGCAGTACTTC.

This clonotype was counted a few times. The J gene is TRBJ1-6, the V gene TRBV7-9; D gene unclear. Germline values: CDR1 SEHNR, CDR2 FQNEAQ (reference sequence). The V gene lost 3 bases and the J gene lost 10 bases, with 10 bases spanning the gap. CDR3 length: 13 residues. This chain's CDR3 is CASSFPGSSPLHF. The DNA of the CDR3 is TGTGCCAGCAGCTTCCCAGGCTCCTCACCCCTCCACTTT.

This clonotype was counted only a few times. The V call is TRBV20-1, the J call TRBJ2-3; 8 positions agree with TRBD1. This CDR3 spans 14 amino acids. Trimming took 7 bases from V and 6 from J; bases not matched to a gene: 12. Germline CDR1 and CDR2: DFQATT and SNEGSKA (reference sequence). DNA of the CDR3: TGCAGTGTTCCCCCCGGGACAGGCGCCGATACGCAGTATTTT. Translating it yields CSVPPGTGADTQYF.

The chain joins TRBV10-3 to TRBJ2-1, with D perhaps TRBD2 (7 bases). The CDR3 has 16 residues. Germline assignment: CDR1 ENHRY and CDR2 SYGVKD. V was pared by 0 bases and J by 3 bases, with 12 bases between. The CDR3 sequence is CAISESSGGRYNEQFF. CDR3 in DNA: TGTGCCATCAGTGAGTCATCCGGGGGGCGCTACAATGAGCAGTTCTTC.